The 29 T cell receptor beta chains in this list originate from one sample, sequenced in a study of T cells in localized non-small cell lung cancer (dated by TCRdb to between 2020 and 2021). Libraries came from the immunoSEQ multiplex PCR assay. Not all clones reach the TCRdb copy of this immuneACCESS table, which keeps in-frame sequences only. Checked studies attribute under half of the gap to unresolved V genes and leave the rest unexplained. Counted in this sample were 35,000 to 40,000 clones; around nine tenths of them appeared once. Of the sample, 7.1% is held by the ten largest clones. The specimen comprised peripheral blood, sampled before any cancer treatment. The receptors come from a female donor at least 60 years old with stage I lung adenocarcinoma.

The gene calls are TRBV4-1 and TRBJ1-4; 8 bases match TRBD1. The CDR3 is 15 amino acids. Germline CDR1 and CDR2: MGHRA and YSYEKL. Unmatched junction bases numbered 12, after V lost 7 bases and J lost 8 bases. CDR3 protein: CASTLAGGWQEKLFF. In DNA, the CDR3 is TGCGCCAGCACCCTGGCAGGGGGCTGGCAGGAAAAACTGTTTTTT.

V is TRBV6-5 and J is TRBJ1-2, with D possibly TRBD1 on 5 matching bases. Between the trimmed V and J ends, which lost 0 bases and 7 bases, there was a span of 9 bases. Per germline, CDR1 MNHEY and CDR2 SVGAGI. The CDR3 sequence is 13 residues long. CDR3 amino acids: CASSYSGVGGYTF. Here the CDR3 DNA reads TGTGCCAGCAGTTACTCGGGGGTCGGTGGCTACACCTTC.

The chain recombines TRBV25-1 with TRBJ1-2, with TRBD1 matching over 11 bases. The CDR3 is 15 residues long. The germline V gene encodes CDR1 MGHDK and CDR2 SYGVNS. Trimming at V came to 4 bases and at J to 2 bases, leaving 3 bases not matched to a gene. The CDR3 region is CASSARDRGNYGYTF. CDR3 DNA sequence: TGTGCCAGCAGTGCGAGGGACAGGGGGAACTATGGCTACACCTTC.

This rearrangement joins TRBV9 to TRBJ1-1; D is undetermined. This CDR3 is 15 amino acids long. Germline V gene lookup returns CDR1 SGDLS and CDR2 YYNGEE. Between the trimmed V and J ends, which lost 4 bases and 2 bases, there was a span of 15 bases. CDR3 in amino acids: CASSPGPIENTEAFF. CDR3 bases: TGTGCCAGCAGCCCTGGACCGATAGAAAACACTGAAGCTTTCTTT.

The J gene is TRBJ2-3, the V gene TRBV29-1; TRBD2 agrees at 8 bases. Per germline, CDR1 SQVTM and CDR2 ANQGSEA. V dropped 8 bases and J dropped 1; count of bases not matched to a gene: 5. The CDR3 covers 13 residues. CDR3 loop: CSKTSVGTDTQYF. As DNA, the CDR3 is TGCAGCAAGACTAGCGTTGGCACAGATACGCAGTATTTT.

The chain is built from TRBV25-1 and TRBJ1-5; D perhaps matches TRBD1 (6 bases). V was cut by 1 base and J by 2 bases, with 9 bases left in between. The germline V gene encodes CDR1 MGHDK and CDR2 SYGVNS. The CDR3 has 15 residues. The CDR3 sequence is CASSELGGGNQPQHF. As DNA, the CDR3 is TGTGCCAGCAGTGAATTAGGGGGGGGCAATCAGCCCCAGCATTTT.

This sequence joins TRBV6-6 and TRBJ1-5; perhaps TRBD1 as D (5 bases). Per the germline V gene, CDR1 is MNHNY and CDR2 is SVGAGI (reference sequence). The germline V and J ends were trimmed by 4 bases and 6 bases, with 13 bases remaining between them. The CDR3 covers 14 residues. As DNA, the CDR3 is TGTGCCAGCAGTTTCCAGGGCGCGGGTCAGCCCCAGCATTTT. It codes for CASSFQGAGQPQHF.

The V gene is TRBV5-1, the J gene TRBJ2-2; D possibly corresponds to TRBD1 (5 bases). Germline V CDR1 and CDR2: SGHRS, YFSETQ. V lost 4 bases and J lost 1, with 14 bases in between. The CDR3 runs to 16 residues. CDR3 DNA sequence: TGCGCCAGCAGCCGAATTGGAAGGGGGAACACCGGGGAGCTGTTTTTT. Translated, it gives CASSRIGRGNTGELFF.

The chain carries TRBV2 and TRBJ1-2; 9 bases map to TRBD1. In germline, CDR1 is SNHLY, CDR2 FYNNEI. Trimming at V came to 8 bases and at J to 8 bases, leaving 15 bases not matched to a gene. CDR3 size: 15 residues. CDR3 loop: CASPTKGQGHGGYTF. The CDR3 nucleotides are TGTGCCAGCCCCACGAAGGGACAGGGCCACGGGGGCTACACCTTC. Full variable domain (missing parts from reference TRBV2 and TRBJ1-2): EPEVTQTPSHQVTQMGQEVILRCVPISNHLYFYWYRQILGQKVEFLVSFYNNEISEKSEIFDDQFSVERPDGSNFTLKIRSTKLEDSAMYFCASPTKGQGHGGYTFGSGTRLTVV.

The rearrangement joins TRBV4-1 to TRBJ1-4; 9 bases map to TRBD1. CDR3 size: 15 residues. V lost 4 bases to trimming and J lost 7 bases; unmatched junction nucleotides: 7. Germline V gene sequence: CDR1 MGHRA, CDR2 YSYEKL. The CDR3 nucleotides read TGCGCCAGCAGCCGAATTGACAGGGGGTTTGAAAAACTGTTTTTT. Its translation is CASSRIDRGFEKLFF.

The count of this clone is one. V and J are TRBV29-1 and TRBJ2-7; the D gene could be TRBD1 or TRBD2 (5 bases each). The CDR3 sequence is 14 residues long. CDR1 SQVTM and CDR2 ANQGSEA come from the germline V gene. V dropped 7 bases and J dropped 2 bases, with 18 bases sitting between them. In DNA, the CDR3 is TGCAGCGCCATTGGGGGTCAGGCGGCCTACGAGCAGTACTTC. Amino acids: CSAIGGQAAYEQYF.

This chain uses TRBV11-2 with TRBJ1-2, with D maybe TRBD1 (6 bases). Germline V gene sequence: CDR1 SGHAT, CDR2 FQNNGV. The CDR3 length is 12 residues. The V end lost 5 bases, the J end lost 4 bases, and 8 bases lay between the germline ends. The CDR3 region is CASSRRGYGYTF. CDR3 nucleotide sequence: TGTGCCAGCAGCCGCAGGGGCTATGGCTACACCTTC.

The chain has TRBV6-1 and TRBJ1-5; TRBD1 is a possible D gene (6 bases). This CDR3 is built from 14 residues. CDR1 and CDR2 (germline): MNHNS, SASEGT. With 7 bases removed from V and 2 bases from J, the gap between germline ends came to 12 bases. CDR3 DNA sequence: TGTGCCAGCACCCCCACAGGGCGCAATCAGCCCCAGCATTTT. As protein: CASTPTGRNQPQHF.

The genes are TRBV19 and TRBJ1-2, with 7 bases matching TRBD1. After removal of 3 bases from V and 2 bases from J, the junction contained 6 bases not matched to a gene. This CDR3 region has 15 residues. Germline-derived CDR1 and CDR2 are LNHDA and SQIVND (reference sequence). The CDR3 sequence is CASSIIQGRNYGYTF. The CDR3 DNA reads as TGTGCCAGTAGTATTATACAGGGGCGAAACTATGGCTACACCTTC.

This chain connects TRBV30 to TRBJ1-4; D unclear. The CDR3 runs to 12 residues. Germline V lookup: CDR1 GTSNPN, CDR2 SVGIG (reference sequence). Trimming shortened V by 7 bases and J by 4 bases, and 10 bases separated the two germline ends. As DNA, the CDR3 is TGTGCCTCGGTCTCGGGTAATGAAAAACTGTTTTTT. Its translation: CASVSGNEKLFF.

The V gene is TRBV18, the J gene TRBJ2-7; possibly TRBD2 for D (6 bases). Trimming shortened V by 3 bases and J by 6 bases, and 21 bases separated the two germline ends. Germline V lookup: CDR1 KGHSH, CDR2 LQKENI. The CDR3 runs to 16 residues. The CDR3, as DNA: TGTGCCAGCTCACCCGGAGGAGGGACTGGTCGTTCCGAGCAGTACGTC. The encoded protein is CASSPGGGTGRSEQYV.

The chain links TRBV4-1 to TRBJ1-4, with D unresolved. Trimming took 1 base from V and 2 from J, leaving 11 bases between them. This CDR3 contains 16 residues. Germline-derived CDR1 and CDR2 are MGHRA and YSYEKL. CDR3 in amino acids: CASSQGVKTTNEKLFF. CDR3 DNA sequence: TGCGCCAGCAGCCAAGGAGTGAAGACTACTAATGAAAAACTGTTTTTT.

The chain couples TRBV10-3 to TRBJ1-1; possibly TRBD1 for D (6 bases). The ends were cut back, 0 bases at V and 1 base at J, with 12 bases in the middle. The CDR3 sequence is 16 residues long. Germline V gives CDR1 ENHRY, CDR2 SYGVKD. The chain's CDR3 is CAISESKTGGNTEAFF. DNA of the CDR3: TGTGCCATCAGTGAGTCGAAGACAGGCGGGAACACTGAAGCTTTCTTT.

V usage is TRBV4-1 and J usage is TRBJ1-1, with D maybe TRBD1 (6 bases). CDR3 size: 17 residues. Germline CDR1 and CDR2: MGHRA and YSYEKL. With 1 base removed from V and 6 bases from J, the gap between germline ends came to 21 bases. As DNA, the CDR3 is TGCGCCAGCAGCCAAGGGAGGGGGATCAGGCTAGGTGCTGAAGCTTTCTTT. Amino acids: CASSQGRGIRLGAEAFF.

This chain links TRBV28 with TRBJ2-3; possibly TRBD2 for D (5 bases). Germline loops: CDR1 MDHEN, CDR2 SYDVKM. CDR3 length equals 11 residues. The germline V and J ends were trimmed by 3 bases and 8 bases, with 6 bases remaining between them. The CDR3 nucleotides read TGTGCCAGCAGTTTGGAGGTTACGCAGTATTTT. It specifies CASSLEVTQYF.

A single count supports this clone. The chain combines TRBV27 with TRBJ1-2; 7 nucleotides align to TRBD1. CDR1 and CDR2 (germline): MNHEY, SMNVEV (reference sequence). The CDR3 has 18 residues. With 6 bases clipped from V and 4 bases from J, the junction kept 20 bases outside the gene matches. This chain's CDR3 is CASSPLSGGRVGLYGYTF. The CDR3 region has the DNA TGTGCCAGCAGCCCCTTGTCAGGGGGAAGAGTGGGCCTCTATGGCTACACCTTC.

The chain joins TRBV6-6 to TRBJ2-7; D is tentatively TRBD1 or TRBD2 (5 bases each). Germline V gene sequence: CDR1 MNHNY, CDR2 SVGAGI (reference sequence). The germline V and J ends were trimmed by 6 bases and 3 bases, with 6 bases remaining between them. CDR3 length equals 11 residues. The CDR3 region has the DNA TGTGCCAGCAGGGGGGACTACGAGCAGTACGTC. This gives the protein CASRGDYEQYV.

The chain couples TRBV11-2 to TRBJ2-5; D might be TRBD2 (6 bases). Trimming pared 6 bases from V and 4 bases from J, leaving 18 bases between. The CDR3 consists of 15 residues. CDR1 SGHAT and CDR2 FQNNGV come from the germline V gene. The CDR3 nucleotides read TGTGCCAGCAGACCGAAGGACCTGGGAGGAGAGACCCAGTACTTC. It encodes CASRPKDLGGETQYF.

The CDR3 loop reads CASSQGGGRFNEQFF. The CDR3 DNA is TGTGCCAGCAGCCAAGGGGGGGGCCGGTTTAATGAGCAGTTCTTC. The chain joins TRBV4-2 to TRBJ2-1; maybe TRBD2 (7 bases). Between the trimmed V and J ends, which lost 1 base and 7 bases, there was a span of 14 bases. Germline values: CDR1 LGHNA, CDR2 YNFKEQ. CDR3 length: 15 residues.

The CDR3 protein is CATTIRGGLNYGYTF. Here the CDR3 DNA reads TGTGCCACCACTATCCGGGGCGGACTCAACTATGGCTACACCTTC. The rearrangement links TRBV5-6 to TRBJ1-2; D possibly corresponds to TRBD1 (5 bases). Germline-derived CDR1 and CDR2 are SGHDT and YYEEEE. Trimming cost V 9 bases and J 2 bases, with 20 bases left between them. The CDR3 totals 15 residues.

The chain links TRBV5-1 to TRBJ2-7; perhaps TRBD1 as D (6 bases). V gave up 4 bases and J gave up 1 base, with 15 bases separating them. Germline V gives CDR1 SGHRS, CDR2 YFSETQ. This CDR3 comprises 15 residues. The CDR3 bases are TGCGCCAGCAGCGCACAGGGTAGAGGGTCCTACGAGCAGTACTTC. It specifies CASSAQGRGSYEQYF. Full variable domain (outside the CDR3, taken from reference TRBV5-1 and TRBJ2-7): KAGVTQTPRYLIKTRGQQVTLSCSPISGHRSVSWYQQTPGQGLQFLFEYFSETQRNKGNFPGRFSGRQFSNSRSEMNVSTLELGDSALYLCASSAQGRGSYEQYFGPGTRLTVT.

V usage is TRBV5-6 and J usage is TRBJ1-6, with unresolved D. CDR1 is SGHDT, CDR2 YYEEEE, per germline. Trimming cost V 1 base and J 8 bases, with 10 bases left between them. This CDR3 contains 14 residues. The CDR3 spells CASSLSRWDSPLHF. The CDR3 coding sequence is TGTGCCAGCAGCTTGTCGCGGTGGGATTCACCCCTCCACTTT.

The rearrangement uses TRBV5-1 and TRBJ2-7; tentatively, D is TRBD2 (5 bases). Germline V gene sequence: CDR1 SGHRS, CDR2 YFSETQ. Trimming took 4 bases from V and 5 from J, leaving 19 bases between them. The CDR3 loop spans 15 amino acids. The CDR3 DNA follows: TGCGCCAGCAGCCCCAGTCCCGAGGGTTGGGACGAGCAGTACTTC. Amino acids: CASSPSPEGWDEQYF.

This sequence joins TRBV5-4 and TRBJ1-4, with a weak D call TRBD1 (5 bases). CDR1 is SGHNT, CDR2 YYREEE, per germline (reference sequence). There are 17 residues in the CDR3. Trimming shortened V by 4 bases and J by 0 bases, and 16 bases separated the two germline ends. The DNA for the CDR3 is TGTGCCAGCAGCGGGGGAGGGACCGACGCAACTAATGAAAAACTGTTTTTT. Translation gives CASSGGGTDATNEKLFF.